This TCR beta chain was profiled in a study of cytomegalovirus exposure and HLA in healthy donors. The V end lost 0 bases, the J end lost 6 bases, and 17 bases lay between the germline ends. The CDR3 sequence is 16 residues long. Germline CDR1 and CDR2: KGHSH and LQKENI. PCR amplification relied on 60 Vbeta primers (plus 13 Jbeta primers). Produced via immunoSEQ multiplex PCR; TCRdb's table is partial and in-frame only. Of 120,000 to 150,000 clones in the sample, roughly 80% were seen once. The genes are TRBV18 and TRBJ2-5; TRBD1 might be the D (6 bases). The receptor was derived from a woman aged 40 to 55 in good health and CMV-seropositive. The sequenced sample consisted of PBMCs. For the CDR3, the DNA is TGTGCCAGCTCACCACCTAATTCAGGGGAGAGGCAGACCCAGTACTTC. This sequence encodes CASSPPNSGERQTQYF.